This T cell receptor beta chain was captured by sequencing in a study of T-cell memory formation after mild COVID-19. Overall study results and limits: Later expanders leaned CD4+, whereas day 15 to 85 contracting clones were balanced CD4/CD8. CD4+ clones that contracted lay mainly in CM and EM; CD8+ ones lay in EMRA.

A note on this clonotype: Antigen: not known.

V trimming: 3 bases; J trimming: 0 bases; junction bases outside the gene matches: 6. The length of the CDR3 is 17 residues. Germline-derived CDR1 and CDR2 are KGHSH and LQKENI. Sample barcodes and UMIs were carried by the TCR alpha and TCR beta cDNA libraries that 5'RACE generated with constant-segment primers. Via MiXCR, TCRdb re-called the 5' RACE reads, giving one row per CDR3 protein. The table shows tens of thousands of distinct CDR3 sequences, with about 6.1% occurring only once. This chain connects TRBV18 to TRBJ1-1, with 11 bases matching TRBD1. The receptor comes from an adult who had mild COVID-19 (a few samples of this study predate the infection). Cell type and time point are not known. The sequenced sample was PBMCs or a T cell subset sorted from them (not recorded which). In nucleotides, the CDR3 is TGTGCCAGCTCACCGATAGGACAGGGGGCACTGAACACTGAAGCTTTCTTT. Protein sequence: CASSPIGQGALNTEAFF.